This T cell receptor (beta chain) was sequenced during a study of identical twins. Every sampled donor was Caucasian and healthy. Study findings and constraints: Zero-insertion analyses might be partly confounded by invariant T cells like MAIT and iNKT. Surplus twin overlap in beta out-of-frame sequences was less pronounced. Shared out-of-frame alpha sequences (those common to twins) showed excess low generation probability.

Each CDR3 protein is one row after TCRdb ran MiXCR on the 5' RACE reads. The sample contains some 1,600,000 distinct CDR3 sequences, about 31% of which appear only once. Comments on this clonotype: Its target is not known. A much larger clonotype is one base distant, so this may be a read error.

The CDR3 loop spans 13 amino acids. Germline CDR1 is MNHEY and CDR2 is SVGAGI. The chain employs TRBV6-5 and TRBJ1-2; D unclear. The source of this sequence is a newborn girl in good health. The sequenced sample was cord blood. The CDR3 nucleotides read TGTGCCAGCAGTTTCGGACGGACCTATGGCTGCACCTTC. Translated: CASSFGRTYGCTF.